This TCR beta chain was profiled in a study of CD8 T cells in Susac syndrome. When the RNA was reverse transcribed, random hexamers were used with an input of roughly 0.45 to 1 ug. It was immunoSEQ multiplex PCR that amplified TCR beta CDR3 across 54 Vbeta and 13 Jbeta. Via MiXCR, TCRdb re-called the immunoSEQ multiplex PCR reads, giving one row per CDR3 protein. The sample includes hundreds of thousands of distinct CDR3 sequences, approximately 85% seen only once; the top ten take roughly 0.22%. High-throughput TCR beta sequencing covered peripheral CD8+ and CD4+ T cells. The patients who served as multiple sclerosis controls were treatment-naive and had stable or active relapsing-remitting disease that fulfilled the revised McDonald criteria. Isolation of CD8+ and CD4+ T cells was performed negatively, whereas enrichment of TEMRA cells was done by FACS. Germline CDR1 is MDHEN and CDR2 is SYDVKM. The CDR3 loop spans 15 amino acids. V lost 6 bases and J 11 bases, leaving 20 bases between the germline ends.

The chain combines TRBV28 with TRBJ1-6; D perhaps matches TRBD1 (6 bases). The receptor was isolated from a human donor with multiple sclerosis. The specimen sequenced was CD8+ T cells from PBMCs. The CDR3, as DNA: TGTGCCAGCAGCCGCGGGGGCGGAAACAGACCACCCCTCCACTTT. As protein: CASSRGGGNRPPLHF.